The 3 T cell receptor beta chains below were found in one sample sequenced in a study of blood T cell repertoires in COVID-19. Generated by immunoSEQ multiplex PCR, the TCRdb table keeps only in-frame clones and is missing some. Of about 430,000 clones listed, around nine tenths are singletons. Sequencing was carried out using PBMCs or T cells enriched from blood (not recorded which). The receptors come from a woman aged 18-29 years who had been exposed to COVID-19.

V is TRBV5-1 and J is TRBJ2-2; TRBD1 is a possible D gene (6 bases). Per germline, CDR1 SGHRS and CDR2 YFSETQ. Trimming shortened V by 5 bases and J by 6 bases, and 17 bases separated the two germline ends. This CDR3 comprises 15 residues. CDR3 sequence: CASSWTELEPGELFF. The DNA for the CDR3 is TGCGCCAGCAGTTGGACAGAATTGGAACCCGGGGAGCTGTTTTTT.

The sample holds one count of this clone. The CDR3 protein is CASSFPGLEGGELFF. DNA of the CDR3: TGTGCCAGCAGCTTCCCGGGACTAGAGGGCGGGGAGCTGTTTTTT. The chain uses TRBV7-9 and TRBJ2-2, with 8 positions matching TRBD2. The germline gives CDR1 SEHNR, CDR2 FQNEAQ (reference sequence). The CDR3 contains 15 residues. The V gene end was trimmed by 3 bases and the J gene end by 7 bases; junction bases not matched to a gene: 7.

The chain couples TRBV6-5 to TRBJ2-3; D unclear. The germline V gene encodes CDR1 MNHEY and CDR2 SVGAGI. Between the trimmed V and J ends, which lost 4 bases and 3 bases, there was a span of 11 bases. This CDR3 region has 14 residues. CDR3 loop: CASSLTGDTDTQYF. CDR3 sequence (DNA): TGTGCCAGCAGTTTAACGGGTGATACAGATACGCAGTATTTT.